A single T cell receptor beta chain is shown here with its context. What it recognizes is unknown. This may be a read error: a much more frequent sequence differs by one nucleotide. It was ten milliliters of peripheral blood that were drawn from each donor. Germline CDR1 SNHLY, CDR2 FYNNEI. This CDR3 region has 12 residues. These data belong to a study of blood T cells in healthy people across ages. Points from the study as a whole: Naive T cell percentage showed a strong correlation with TCR beta diversity.

Combining a sample-barcoded 5' primer with a J-beta primer mix, a second PCR ran for 7 to 11 cycles. Each cDNA molecule received a tag from a template-switch adaptor that had 12 random nucleotides. TCRdb processed the 5' RACE reads anew with MiXCR; each CDR3 protein has one entry. Found here are 450,000 to 700,000 distinct CDR3 sequences, approximately 25% of them singletons; the top ten hold around 18%. The sample comprised blood. The sequence was obtained from a woman in her 70s in good health. The V and J genes are TRBV2 and TRBJ2-5; D uncertain. The DNA end is more similar to TRBJ2-7, so the J call may be wrong. In DNA form, the CDR3 reads TGTGCCAGCGCAGCAGGCCCCTACGAGCAGTACTTC. This codes for CASAAGPYEQYF.